This entry is about one T cell receptor beta chain. It has no known antigen specificity. No much larger clone exists at a distance of one base, and base qualities are not known. This sample was taken from a study of blood T cells in healthy people across ages (dated by TCRdb to the mid-2010s). With regard to the full study: In model experiments, template switching captured about one uniquely barcoded TCR beta cDNA molecule for every two T cells. To avoid experimental bias, donors of different ages were randomly spread across the sequencing lanes. For two donors (one aged 18 to 30 and one aged 80 or older), the study analyzed two additional independent replicas of 1 million unique cDNA reads from the same blood draw. The donors were split into four age groups: young (average 16 years), middle-aged (39), aged (approximately 60) and long-lived (more than 80). Age-related changes in TCR beta repertoire diversity were measured in the study by deep sequencing normalized with unique cDNA molecular identifiers.

Overall study results and their limits: A strong correlation was found between observed TCR beta diversity and the percentage of naive T cells measured by flow cytometry. Donor CMV infection status was unknown, potentially confounding age-related changes in expanded clonotypes. Observed TCR beta diversity per million T cells fell roughly linearly with age, and a significant reduction was already apparent by age roughly 40. Compared with the aged group, the long-lived group had more naive CD4+ T cells, fewer expanded clones and increased TCR diversity, a pattern suggesting age selection. Since profiling was done on bulk unsorted PBMCs, naive and antigen-experienced compartments could not be conclusively compared. Total diversity estimates from one million sequenced T cells were considered lower bounds and underestimates.

There are 12 amino acids in the CDR3, from cysteine to phenylalanine inclusive. Only CDR3 DNA remains: 36 bases, in frame from the first base. CDR1 and CDR2, per the germline V gene, are SGHNT and YENEEA. For this chain, trimming is 5 bases at the V end and 11 bases at the J end, and the number of junction bases without a gene match is 5. The protocol used for the library was 5' RACE. Reads for this sample came from an Illumina HiSeq 2500. A second roughly 6 to 11 cycle PCR used a sample-barcoded 5' primer and a J-beta primer mix. A template-switch 5' adaptor carrying 12 random nucleotides introduced a unique molecular identifier onto each TCR beta cDNA molecule. Each sample yielded at least 3 million CDR3-containing paired-end reads. All of the RNA was converted into first-strand cDNA using the Mint cDNA synthesis kit, with a TRBC-specific oligonucleotide serving as the primer. After uracil-DNA glycosylase treatment, a first 18-cycle PCR used universal primers M1SS and BC2_uni_R on all cDNA. The study's own analysis went as follows. Each sample was normalized by randomly selecting 1 million high-quality reads, each carrying a distinct molecular identifier. Reads with shared molecular identifiers were discarded instead of being binned into consensus sequences. MiTCR, with a Q25 quality threshold and the strictest error-elimination algorithm, was used for CDR3 identification, clonotype clustering and error correction. Lower-bound total TCR beta diversity was estimated with a nonparametric unseen species model using Euler transformation. In TCRdb, the public reads were trimmed at Q25 with fastp and aligned with MiXCR, with productive beta chains retained. Each entry merges the rows of one CDR3 protein and shows their most common DNA and genes. The V and J calls come from TCRdb's annotation, not from the publication. Here the sample has about 780,000 distinct CDR3 sequences; around half occur a single time. Together, the top ten hold about a sixth of the sample.

The donors were 40 or so Caucasian individuals from Russia, aged roughly 6 to 100 years, who were systemically healthy. Around 10 milliliters of peripheral blood were drawn from each donor into EDTA-treated Vacutainer tubes. Ficoll-Paque density-gradient centrifugation was used to isolate PBMCs, with at least 6.5 million per sample. Trizol reagent was used to extract total RNA from the PBMCs, yielding at least 5 micrograms per sample. Naive CD45RAhigh/CD27high T cell percentages were measured by flow cytometry on a PBMC aliquot from every donor. The receptor was derived from a man aged 80 or over in good health. Here the chain combines TRBV11-3 and TRBJ1-1; 10 bases in the junction line up with TRBD1. The sequenced sample consisted of blood. The base sequence is TGTGCCAGCAGCCCCGGACAGGGGGACGCTTTCTTT. It is translated as CASSPGQGDAFF.